Presented here are 31 T cell receptor beta chains from one specimen sequenced in a study of blood T cell repertoires in COVID-19. Clones were read by immunoSEQ multiplex PCR, and TCRdb kept only the in-frame ones, dropping some. The table has 150,000 to 200,000 clones, around nine tenths seen once. Sequencing was done on a sample of peripheral blood. All receptors come from a human donor in a cohort sampled during active COVID-19.

The CDR3 nucleotides are TGTGCCTGGGGACGGGTGAACACTGAAGCTTTCTTT. This encodes CAWGRVNTEAFF. The rearrangement joins TRBV30 to TRBJ1-1; D uncertain. V was clipped by 5 bases and J by 0 bases, with 7 bases between them. CDR3 length equals 12 residues. Germline values: CDR1 GTSNPN, CDR2 SVGIG (reference sequence).

The chain joins TRBV3-1 (or the pseudogene TRBV3-2) to TRBJ1-5; no reliable D call. The CDR3 is made up of 14 amino acids. Germline V lookup: CDR1 LGHDT, CDR2 YNNKEL (reference sequence). Trimming cost V 5 bases and J 4 bases, with 12 bases left between them. The CDR3: CASSFGRTNQPQHF. In DNA form, the CDR3 reads TGTGCCAGCAGCTTCGGACGGACTAATCAGCCCCAGCATTTT.

The chain joins TRBV28 to TRBJ2-1; TRBD2 might be the D (6 bases). Looked up from germline, CDR1 is MDHEN and CDR2 is SYDVKM. Trimming cost V 6 bases and J 9 bases, with 12 bases left between them. The CDR3 length is 12 residues. DNA for the CDR3: TGTGCCAGCAGGAAAAGCGGGCGTGAGCAGTTCTTC. Amino acids: CASRKSGREQFF. The full variable domain, its missing parts supplied by reference TRBV28 and TRBJ2-1, is DVKVTQSSRYLVKRTGEKVFLECVQDMDHENMFWYRQDPGLGLRLIYFSYDVKMKEKGDIPEGYSVSREKKERFSLILESASTNQTSMYLCASRKSGREQFFGPGTRLTVL.

This clone was detected only a few times. The chain combines TRBV6-2 or TRBV6-3 with TRBJ2-7, with 8 bases that match TRBD2. CDR3 length: 15 residues. J gave up 0 bases and V 5 bases, and 6 bases lay outside the gene matches. Germline V gives CDR1 MNHEY, CDR2 SVGEGT. CDR3 DNA: TGTGCCAGCAGTCTCACTAGCGGCCTCTCCTACGAGCAGTACTTC. Translated: CASSLTSGLSYEQYF.

This sequence joins TRBV30 and TRBJ1-1; 7 bases match TRBD1. CDR1 is GTSNPN and CDR2 is SVGIG in the germline V gene (reference sequence). The CDR3 is 13 amino acids. Trimming cost V 0 bases and J 4 bases; bases outside gene matches: 2. CDR3 sequence: CAWSVRQGTEAFF. In DNA, the CDR3 is TGTGCCTGGAGTGTACGACAGGGCACTGAAGCTTTCTTT.

The chain combines TRBV28 with TRBJ1-3; 7 bases align to TRBD1. CDR3 length: 18 amino acids. Trimming cost V 2 bases and J 0 bases; bases outside gene matches: 10. Per germline, CDR1 MDHEN and CDR2 SYDVKM. CDR3 residues: CASSLVGQRTYSGNTIYF. CDR3 bases: TGTGCCAGCAGTTTAGTGGGACAGAGAACATACTCTGGAAACACCATATATTTT.

The genes are TRBV2 and TRBJ2-5, with unresolved D. Trimming cost V 8 bases and J 1 base, with 23 bases left between them. CDR1 is SNHLY, CDR2 FYNNEI, per germline. The CDR3 loop spans 17 amino acids. DNA of the CDR3: TGTGCCAGCGCTAAGAGGTCGCCGATTCAAATCCAAGAGACCCAGTACTTC. Residues: CASAKRSPIQIQETQYF.

This sequence joins TRBV28 and TRBJ1-2; possibly TRBD1 for D (6 bases). V shed 1 base and J shed 8 bases, with 14 bases lying between them. The CDR3 extends over 14 amino acids. CDR1 and CDR2 (germline): MDHEN, SYDVKM. The CDR3 DNA sequence: TGTGCCAGCAGTTTATTGGGACATCCGATAGGCTACACCTTC. Translation gives CASSLLGHPIGYTF.

This clone appeared once. The gene calls are TRBV5-4 and TRBJ2-5, with D possibly matching TRBD2 (5 bases). CDR3 length: 18 amino acids. Germline CDR1 and CDR2: SGHNT and YYREEE (reference sequence). V lost 3 bases and J 4 bases, leaving 25 bases between the germline ends. The CDR3 DNA sequence: TGTGCCAGCAGCTCGTACCGTACAGCGGACTGGGTGGGAGAGACCCAGTACTTC. Protein product: CASSSYRTADWVGETQYF.

The chain couples TRBV11-2 to TRBJ2-5; TRBD1 might be the D (6 bases). V gave up 7 bases and J gave up 2 bases, with 17 bases separating them. The germline CDR1 and CDR2 sequences are SGHAT and FQNNGV. This CDR3 spans 15 amino acids. The CDR3 region has the DNA TGTGCCAGCAAAACGGTGGCAGGGGTACAAGAGACCCAGTACTTC. This gives the protein CASKTVAGVQETQYF.

This sequence joins TRBV2 and TRBJ2-7; D gene unclear. V lost 6 bases to trimming and J lost 10 bases, with 16 bases between them. The CDR3 consists of 12 residues. CDR1 SNHLY and CDR2 FYNNEI come from the germline V gene. CDR3 sequence: CASSSETSSQYF. The CDR3 DNA reads as TGTGCCAGCAGCAGCGAGACGTCCAGCCAGTACTTC.

This CDR3 is CASSQEGQQAANQPQHF. Written as DNA, the CDR3 is TGTGCCAGCAGCCAAGAGGGGCAGCAGGCGGCCAATCAGCCCCAGCATTTT. The chain has TRBV4-2 and TRBJ1-5; tentatively, D is TRBD1 (5 bases). Trimming stripped 0 bases from V and 3 bases from J, with 15 bases between. Germline V gene lookup returns CDR1 LGHNA and CDR2 YNFKEQ. The length of the CDR3 is 17 residues.

The genes are TRBV9 and TRBJ2-3; 15 positions match TRBD2. This CDR3 is 18 amino acids long. The junction had 2 bases not matched to a gene; V was cut back by 0 bases and J by 0 bases. CDR1 is SGDLS and CDR2 is YYNGEE in the germline V gene. For the CDR3, the DNA is TGTGCCAGCAGCGTAGGGACTAGCGGGGGGGCTAGCACAGATACGCAGTATTTT. Residues: CASSVGTSGGASTDTQYF.

The chain is built from TRBV2 and TRBJ1-5, with a tentative D call TRBD1 (5 bases). Per germline, CDR1 SNHLY and CDR2 FYNNEI. The V end lost 1 base, the J end lost 1 base, and 8 bases lay between the germline ends. The CDR3 loop spans 15 amino acids. The chain's CDR3 is CASSEGQGSNQPQHF. The CDR3 nucleotides are TGTGCCAGCAGTGAAGGGCAGGGAAGCAATCAGCCCCAGCATTTT.

J is TRBJ2-1 and V is TRBV2; the match to TRBD2 covers 12 bases. The germline V gene encodes CDR1 SNHLY and CDR2 FYNNEI. Losses at the gene ends were 6 bases for V and 5 bases for J; bases not matched to a gene: 2. The CDR3 extends over 14 amino acids. CDR3 sequence (DNA): TGTGCCAGCAGGACTAGCGGGGGTAACAATGAGCAGTTCTTC. It specifies CASRTSGGNNEQFF.

This chain joins TRBV19 and TRBJ2-7; 7 bases are a match to TRBD1. Germline-derived CDR1 and CDR2 are LNHDA and SQIVND (reference sequence). V lost 5 bases and J lost 4; bases outside the gene matches: 8. The CDR3 sequence is 14 residues long. This CDR3 reads CASSLRQGGYEQYF. CDR3 sequence (DNA): TGTGCCAGTAGTCTTCGACAGGGTGGGTACGAGCAGTACTTC.

In this sample, this clone turned up once. The genes are TRBV7-9 and TRBJ1-1, with TRBD1 matching 7 bases. From germline, CDR1 is SEHNR and CDR2 FQNEAQ (reference sequence). The CDR3 is 12 residues long. J was trimmed by 11 bases and V by 5 bases; bases with no gene match: 8. As DNA, the CDR3 is TGTGCCAGCAGCAGATCCGGACAGGACGCTTTCTTT. Its translation: CASSRSGQDAFF.

This chain connects TRBV7-2 to TRBJ2-7; 10 bases are shared with TRBD2. CDR3 length equals 15 residues. With V trimmed by 3 bases and J by 5 bases, 7 bases remained unmatched. The germline V gene has CDR1 SGHTA and CDR2 FQGNSA. CDR3 DNA sequence: TGTGCCAGCAGCTTCTTTAGCGGGGGGAACAACGAGCAGTACTTC. It translates to CASSFFSGGNNEQYF.

This sequence joins TRBV19 and TRBJ2-1; 9 nucleotides align to TRBD2. Germline CDR1 and CDR2: LNHDA and SQIVND (reference sequence). V lost 7 bases and J lost 2; bases outside the gene matches: 3. There are 14 residues in the CDR3. The CDR3 here is CASTAGGTYNEQFF. The CDR3 nucleotides read TGTGCCAGTACAGCGGGGGGAACCTACAATGAGCAGTTCTTC.

The chain employs TRBV29-1 and TRBJ1-5, with 9 bases lining up with TRBD1. Per the germline V gene, CDR1 is SQVTM and CDR2 is ANQGSEA. The CDR3 contains 13 residues. V was clipped by 6 bases and J by 6 bases; unmatched bases: 6. The CDR3, as DNA: TGCAGCGTCAGGACAGGGGTAGGTCAGCCCCAGCATTTT. As protein: CSVRTGVGQPQHF.

The V gene is TRBV5-6, the J gene TRBJ1-2; TRBD1 might be the D (5 bases). Germline V gives CDR1 SGHDT, CDR2 YYEEEE. Deletions cut 1 base from V and 4 bases from J, with 8 bases between. There are 13 residues in the CDR3. CDR3 coding DNA: TGTGCCAGCAGCTTGTGGGGGGGCTATGGCTACACCTTC. It specifies CASSLWGGYGYTF.

This rearrangement joins TRBV5-5 to TRBJ1-2; 8 positions match TRBD1. This CDR3 region has 13 residues. The V gene's germline CDR1 is SGHKS and CDR2 YYEKEE (reference sequence). V shed 4 bases and J 6 bases; nucleotides not matched to a gene: 5. The CDR3 loop is CASSVTGGDGYTF. The CDR3 DNA reads TGTGCCAGCAGCGTAACAGGGGGGGATGGCTACACCTTC. The full variable domain, rest sourced from reference TRBV5-5 and TRBJ1-2, is DAGVTQSPTHLIKTRGQQVTLRCSPISGHKSVSWYQQVLGQGPQFIFQYYEKEERGRGNFPDRFSARQFPNYSSELNVNALLLGDSALYLCASSVTGGDGYTFGSGTRLTVV.

V and J are TRBV12-3 or TRBV12-4 and TRBJ2-7, with 7 positions matching TRBD1. V shed 8 bases, J shed 6 bases, and the junction held 7 bases outside the gene matches. The length of the CDR3 is 12 residues. The CDR3 region has the DNA TGTGCCAGCCTCAGGGGGTTCGGCGAGCAGTACTTC. This gives the protein CASLRGFGEQYF.

The chain joins TRBV18 to TRBJ2-3; 10 bases are a match to TRBD2. The CDR3 is 15 amino acids. V dropped 5 bases and J dropped 2; count of bases not matched to a gene: 4. In germline, CDR1 is KGHSH, CDR2 LQKENI. In DNA, the CDR3 is TGTGCCAGCTCAGGGCTAGCGGGGGACACAGATACGCAGTATTTT. Translation gives CASSGLAGDTDTQYF.

The chain joins TRBV5-1 to TRBJ2-1; perhaps TRBD1 as D (6 bases). V was shortened by 0 bases and J by 4 bases, with 14 bases between the two germline ends. CDR1 and CDR2 from the germline V gene are SGHRS and YFSETQ. The CDR3 is made up of 16 amino acids. CDR3 protein: CASSLGPQGQYNEQFF. The DNA of the CDR3 is TGCGCCAGCAGCTTGGGCCCTCAGGGACAATACAATGAGCAGTTCTTC.

The chain recombines TRBV12-3 or TRBV12-4 with TRBJ1-4; TRBD1 agrees at 7 bases. The CDR3 sequence is 12 residues long. After removal of 8 bases from V and 4 bases from J, the junction contained 1 base not matched to a gene. The CDR3 is CASRDSNEKLFF. The CDR3 coding sequence is TGTGCCAGCCGGGACAGTAATGAAAAACTGTTTTTT.

The V gene is TRBV28, the J gene TRBJ2-7; 10 nucleotides align to TRBD1. Trimming at V came to 4 bases and at J to 2 bases, leaving 5 bases not matched to a gene. Germline V CDR1 and CDR2: MDHEN, SYDVKM. CDR3 length equals 15 residues. The chain's CDR3 is CASSYGGTGAYEQYF. Here the CDR3 DNA reads TGTGCCAGCAGTTATGGGGGGACAGGGGCCTACGAGCAGTACTTC. Looking up the rest from reference TRBV28 and TRBJ2-7 gives the full variable domain: DVKVTQSSRYLVKRTGEKVFLECVQDMDHENMFWYRQDPGLGLRLIYFSYDVKMKEKGDIPEGYSVSREKKERFSLILESASTNQTSMYLCASSYGGTGAYEQYFGPGTRLTVT.

The rearrangement uses TRBV28 and TRBJ2-7; 10 bases are a match to TRBD2. The CDR3 spans 14 residues. V trimming: 3 bases; J trimming: 6 bases; junction bases outside the gene matches: 5. Per germline, CDR1 MDHEN and CDR2 SYDVKM. The CDR3 DNA reads TGTGCCAGCAGTTTGGGGCAGCGGGAGGGCGAGCAGTACTTC. Encoded protein: CASSLGQREGEQYF.

The chain is built from TRBV5-4 and TRBJ2-7, with D maybe TRBD2 (6 bases). CDR1 and CDR2 from the germline V gene are SGHNT and YYREEE (reference sequence). The V end was cut by 3 bases, the J end by 0 bases, with 10 bases between. The CDR3 is 14 residues long. The CDR3 coding sequence is TGTGCCAGCAGCTCGGGAGCAAGCTCCTACGAGCAGTACTTC. This encodes CASSSGASSYEQYF.

J is TRBJ1-2 and V is TRBV19; D is possibly TRBD1 (5 bases). Germline CDR1 reads LNHDA; CDR2 reads SQIVND (reference sequence). The V gene lost 6 bases and the J gene lost 4 bases, with 12 bases spanning the gap. CDR3 size: 13 residues. The CDR3 reads CASRGGTVYGYTF. CDR3 sequence (DNA): TGTGCCAGTAGAGGAGGGACGGTCTATGGCTACACCTTC.

J is TRBJ1-4 and V is TRBV18; D unresolved. CDR3 size: 16 residues. Trimming took 2 bases from V and 8 from J, leaving 18 bases between them. CDR1 and CDR2 (germline): KGHSH, LQKENI. The CDR3 region has the DNA TGTGCCAGCTCACCAGAGTTACAGAGTAGTGGCGAAAAACTGTTTTTT. Its translation is CASSPELQSSGEKLFF.